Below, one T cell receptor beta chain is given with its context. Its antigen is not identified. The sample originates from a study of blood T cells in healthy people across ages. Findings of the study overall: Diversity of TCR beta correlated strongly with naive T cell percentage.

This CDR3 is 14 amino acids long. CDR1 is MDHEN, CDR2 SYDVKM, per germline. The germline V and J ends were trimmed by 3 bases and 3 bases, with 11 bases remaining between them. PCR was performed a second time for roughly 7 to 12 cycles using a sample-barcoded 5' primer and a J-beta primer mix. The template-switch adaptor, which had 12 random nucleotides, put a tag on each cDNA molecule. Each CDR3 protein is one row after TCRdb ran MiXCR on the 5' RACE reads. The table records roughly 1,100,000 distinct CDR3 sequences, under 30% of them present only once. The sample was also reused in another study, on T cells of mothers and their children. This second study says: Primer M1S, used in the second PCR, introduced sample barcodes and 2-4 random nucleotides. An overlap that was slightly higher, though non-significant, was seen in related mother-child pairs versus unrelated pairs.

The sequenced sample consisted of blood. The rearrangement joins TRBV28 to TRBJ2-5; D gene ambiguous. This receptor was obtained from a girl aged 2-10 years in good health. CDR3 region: CASSFLDRKETQYF. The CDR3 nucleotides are TGTGCCAGCAGTTTCCTAGATCGTAAAGAGACCCAGTACTTC.